Listed below are T cell receptor beta chains from one sample, sequenced in a study of CD8+ T cells in alopecia areata. Clones were sequenced by immunoSEQ multiplex PCR, and TCRdb holds only the in-frame ones, with some missing. The table includes a few hundred thousand clones, about two fifths detected once. This material consisted of CD4+ T cells sorted from blood, taken at approximately week 34, from a patient treated with tofacitinib. These receptors were taken from a human donor with alopecia areata. Each CDR3 is given without its conserved first and last residue. The D gene is left open where the match is weak.

J gene | V gene | D gene | CDR3 protein
TRBJ2-1 | TRBV5-4 | NA | ASSANNEQF
TRBJ1-4 | TRBV7-9 | NA | ASIYSGREKLF
TRBJ2-2 | TRBV11-1 | TRBD1 | ASSLQGAFNTGELF
TRBJ2-2 | TRBV5-1 | NA | ASSFEVSSTGELF
TRBJ2-1 | TRBV10-1 | NA | ASSETGKLAWYEQF
TRBJ2-3 | TRBV15 | NA | ATSRRSGGTDTQY
TRBJ2-1 | TRBV7-9 | TRBD2 | ASSRIGTSQDEQF
TRBJ1-1 | TRBV29-1 | NA | SVGEGAPPESAF
TRBJ2-2 | TRBV6-5 | TRBD1 | ASSYRTGRHTGELF
TRBJ1-1 | TRBV7-9 | NA | ASSYGSGRKNTEAF